The 2 T cell receptor beta chains given below trace back to one sample, sequenced in a study of PD-L1 blockade in urothelial cancer. Time point here: pretreatment peripheral blood. Generated by immunoSEQ multiplex PCR, the TCRdb table keeps only in-frame clones and is missing some. The sample carries approximately 86,000 clones, about 85% recorded once. The material was PBMCs, obtained around atezolizumab (anti-PD-L1) treatment. The receptors were sampled from a man aged 40-49 years with urothelial cancer.

The J gene is TRBJ2-1, the V gene TRBV19; TRBD2 matches at 8 bases. This CDR3 comprises 18 residues. Germline V gene lookup returns CDR1 LNHDA and CDR2 SQIVND (reference sequence). V dropped 10 bases and J dropped 0; count of bases not matched to a gene: 17. For the CDR3, the DNA is TGTGCCACCTCACGGGGGGGAGGAGGGGCGAGCTCCTACAATGAGCAGTTCTTC. It translates to CATSRGGGGASSYNEQFF.

The chain carries TRBV18 and TRBJ2-1; 10 bases agree with TRBD2. J was trimmed by 8 bases and V by 4 bases; bases with no gene match: 11. The CDR3 extends over 16 amino acids. Per the germline V gene, CDR1 is KGHSH and CDR2 is LQKENI. The CDR3 DNA sequence: TGTGCCAGCTCACAAAGCCCTAGCGGGAGTAGCCATGAGCAGTTCTTC. Amino acid sequence: CASSQSPSGSSHEQFF.